This is a list of T cell receptor beta chains from one sample in a study of tumor-infiltrating lymphocytes in primary liver carcinoma. From the multiplex PCR reads, TCRdb called clonotypes with MiXCR, one entry per CDR3 protein. Of roughly 120,000 distinct CDR3 sequences detected, approximately 70% appear once; the ten largest clones hold 7% to 10%. Sequenced input: liver tumor tissue from sampling region 1. The receptors derive from a woman in her fifties or sixties with primary liver carcinoma and hepatitis B virus infection. Both conserved end residues are part of each CDR3. A D gene is named only where the DNA matches it firmly. A clone size is listed for some rows: how often the clone was seen (once, few, many), or a class if it is expanded.

j_gene	v_gene	len	abundance	d_gene	CDR3nt	CDR3aa
TRBJ2-2	TRBV6-6	16	many	TRBD2	TGTGCCAGCAGAACTCGAACTAGCGGGAGTACCGGGGAGCTGTTTTTT	CASRTRTSGSTGELFF
TRBJ2-7	TRBV12-5	13	-	TRBD1	TGTGCTAGTGCCGTCGACAGGGGGTACGAGCAGTACTTC	CASAVDRGYEQYF
TRBJ1-5	TRBV6-5	14	-	-	TGTACCAGCAGAAAGACCGGGAGGAATCAGCCCCAGCATTTT	CTSRKTGRNQPQHF
TRBJ2-3	TRBV19	16	-	-	TGTGCCAGTAGTCCTGGTCGACAGTCGGGCACAGATACGCAGTATTTT	CASSPGRQSGTDTQYF
TRBJ2-7	TRBV12-3/TRBV12-4	14	-	-	TGTGTCAGCAGACCCCGGTCGGGGTCCAACGAGCAGTACTTC	CVSRPRSGSNEQYF
TRBJ2-2	TRBV11-2	13	-	-	TGTGTCAGCAGCTTAGATAGGACTGGTGAGCTGTTCTTT	CVSSLDRTGELFF
TRBJ2-2	TRBV14	17	many	TRBD2	TGTGCCAGCAGCAAACTGGGGGGACTAGCGAACACCGGGGAGCTGTTTTTT	CASSKLGGLANTGELFF
TRBJ2-5	TRBV11-2	15	-	-	TGTGCCAGCGGATTAGTGTCTAGATCCGCAGAGACCCAGTACTTC	CASGLVSRSAETQYF
TRBJ2-2	TRBV11-2	15	once	-	TGTACCAGCACCCCTCCGCAAGGACCGACTGGGGAGCTGTTTTTT	CTSTPPQGPTGELFF
TRBJ2-1	TRBV11-2	11	-	-	TGTGCCAGTAACTTAGATATGGTTCAGTTCTTC	CASNLDMVQFF
TRBJ2-1	TRBV28	15	-	TRBD2	TGTGACAGCGGGGCTGACTCAAGCTCCTACAATGAGCAGTTCTTC	CDSGADSSSYNEQFF
TRBJ2-7	TRBV29-1	16	-	TRBD2	TGCAGCGTTGGGAGCCTACTCGGCGGGGGAAACTACGAGCAGTACTTC	CSVGSLLGGGNYEQYF
TRBJ1-4	TRBV12-3/TRBV12-4	16	-	-	TGTGCCAGCAGTTGGTCTCGCGGGGCCCTTAATGAAAAACTGCTTTTC	CASSWSRGALNEKLLF
TRBJ2-1	TRBV11-2	16	-	-	TGTGCCAGCAGCTTCTCTAGGGAACTAGTGAGAAATGAGCAGTTCTTC	CASSFSRELVRNEQFF